The 7 T cell receptor beta chains below all came from one sample that was sequenced in a study of blood T cell repertoires in COVID-19 (TCRdb year 2020). To prepare the library, the immunoSEQ multiplex PCR assay was applied. The table comes from immuneACCESS by way of TCRdb, which keeps in-frame sequences with V and J called. Part of the clones is missing from these tables; in studies checked, under half for an unresolved V gene and the rest for unknown reasons. Recorded for this sample are fewer than 350,000 clones; 65% to 90% of them occurred a single time. Approximately 7.9% of the sample is held by the ten biggest clonotypes. Input material: peripheral blood. Source of these receptors: a human donor in a cohort sampled during active COVID-19.

The chain employs TRBV7-6 and TRBJ2-7; 8 bases agree with TRBD1. The CDR3 has 15 amino acids. Germline V gene data show CDR1 as SGHVS and CDR2 as FNYEAQ. The J segment lost 4 bases and the V segment lost 4 bases, leaving 9 bases of the junction unmatched. The CDR3 coding sequence is TGTGCCAGCAGCTCACCTCGACAGGGGTTGTACGAGCAGTACTTC. It codes for CASSSPRQGLYEQYF.

The chain employs TRBV3-1 (or the pseudogene TRBV3-2) and TRBJ1-6, with a tentative D call TRBD1 (6 bases). Deletions cut 7 bases from V and 6 bases from J, with 16 bases between. CDR1 and CDR2 (germline): LGHDT, YNNKEL (reference sequence). The CDR3 loop spans 15 amino acids. The CDR3 DNA follows: TGTGCCAGCACCATGGTTGCGGGGGCTAATTCACCCCTCCACTTT. Translated, it gives CASTMVAGANSPLHF.

This chain links TRBV19 with TRBJ2-6; 7 bases are a match to TRBD2. Germline CDR1 LNHDA, CDR2 SQIVND (reference sequence). This CDR3 region has 17 residues. Trimming removed 1 base from V and 2 bases from J; junction bases left unmatched: 5. This CDR3 reads CASSIGQAGAGANVLTF. The DNA for the CDR3 is TGTGCCAGTAGTATAGGGCAGGCGGGGGCTGGGGCCAACGTCCTGACTTTC.

V usage is TRBV25-1 and J usage is TRBJ1-2; 7 positions agree with TRBD1. Germline CDR1 MGHDK, CDR2 SYGVNS. J gave up 8 bases and V 10 bases, and 22 bases lay outside the gene matches. The CDR3 has 16 residues. CDR3 region: CATTDGQAGGTGGYTF. CDR3 nucleotides: TGTGCCACCACGGACGGGCAGGCAGGGGGGACTGGGGGCTACACCTTC.

The chain uses TRBV19 and TRBJ1-3; D possibly corresponds to TRBD1 (5 bases). V was cut by 6 bases and J by 0 bases, with 12 bases left in between. CDR1 is LNHDA and CDR2 is SQIVND in the germline V gene (reference sequence). The CDR3 runs to 15 residues. This chain's CDR3 is CASRVDRYSGNTIYF. CDR3 in DNA: TGTGCCAGTAGGGTTGACAGATACTCTGGAAACACCATATATTTT.

The J gene is TRBJ1-5, the V gene TRBV6-5; D is undetermined. Trimming shortened V by 0 bases and J by 10 bases, and 16 bases separated the two germline ends. In germline, CDR1 is MNHEY, CDR2 SVGAGI. This CDR3 contains 15 residues. The CDR3 reads CASSYSPGLIFPQHF. CDR3 in DNA: TGTGCCAGCAGTTACTCTCCGGGTCTTATTTTTCCCCAGCATTTT.

The rearrangement joins TRBV7-8 to TRBJ1-1; D is unresolved. This CDR3 contains 14 residues. Trimming cost V 5 bases and J 0 bases, with 10 bases left between them. CDR1 and CDR2 from the germline V gene are SGHVS and FQNEAQ. The CDR3 coding sequence is TGTGCCAGCAGCCCACGGGGAATGAACACTGAAGCTTTCTTT. Residues: CASSPRGMNTEAFF.